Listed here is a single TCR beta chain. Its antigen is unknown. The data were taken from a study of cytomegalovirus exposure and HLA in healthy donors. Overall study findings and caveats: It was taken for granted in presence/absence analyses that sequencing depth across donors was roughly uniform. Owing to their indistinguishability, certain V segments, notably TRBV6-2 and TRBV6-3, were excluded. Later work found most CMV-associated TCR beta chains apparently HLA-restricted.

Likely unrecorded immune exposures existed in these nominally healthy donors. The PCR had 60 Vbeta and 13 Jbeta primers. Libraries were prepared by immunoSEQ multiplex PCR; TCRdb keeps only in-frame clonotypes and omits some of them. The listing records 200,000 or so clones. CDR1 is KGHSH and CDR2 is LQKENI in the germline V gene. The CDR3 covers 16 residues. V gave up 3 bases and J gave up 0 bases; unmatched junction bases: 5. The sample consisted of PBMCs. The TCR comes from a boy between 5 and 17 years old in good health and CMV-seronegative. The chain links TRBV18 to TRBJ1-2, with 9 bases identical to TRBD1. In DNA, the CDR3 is TGTGCCAGCTCACCCCTGGACAGGGGCTCTAACTATGGCTACACCTTC. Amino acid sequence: CASSPLDRGSNYGYTF.